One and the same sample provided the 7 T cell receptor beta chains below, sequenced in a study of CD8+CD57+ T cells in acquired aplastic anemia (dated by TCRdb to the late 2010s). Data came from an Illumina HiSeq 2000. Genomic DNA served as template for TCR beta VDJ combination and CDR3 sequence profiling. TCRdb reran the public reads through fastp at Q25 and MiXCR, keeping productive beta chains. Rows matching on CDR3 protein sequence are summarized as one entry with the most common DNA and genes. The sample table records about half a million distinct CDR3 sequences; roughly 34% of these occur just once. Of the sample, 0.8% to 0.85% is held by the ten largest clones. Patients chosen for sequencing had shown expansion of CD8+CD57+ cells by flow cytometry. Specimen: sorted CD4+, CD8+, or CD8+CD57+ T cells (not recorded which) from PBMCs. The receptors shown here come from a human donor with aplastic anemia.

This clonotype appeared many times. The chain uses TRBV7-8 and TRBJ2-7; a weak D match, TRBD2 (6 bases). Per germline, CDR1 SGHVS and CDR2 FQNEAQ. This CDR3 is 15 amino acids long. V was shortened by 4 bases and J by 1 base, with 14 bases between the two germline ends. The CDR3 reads CASSSISGRSYEQYF. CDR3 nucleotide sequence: TGTGCCAGCAGCTCAATTAGCGGACGATCCTACGAGCAGTACTTC.

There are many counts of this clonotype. The CDR3 loop reads CATSRDVEGKYGYTF. The CDR3 region has the DNA TGTGCCACCAGCAGAGATGTCGAGGGGAAGTATGGCTACACCTTC. V and J are TRBV15 and TRBJ1-2; D is possibly TRBD1 (5 bases). Germline CDR1 LNHNV, CDR2 YYDKDF (reference sequence). V lost 0 bases, J lost 5 bases, and 13 bases lay in between. The CDR3 loop spans 15 amino acids.

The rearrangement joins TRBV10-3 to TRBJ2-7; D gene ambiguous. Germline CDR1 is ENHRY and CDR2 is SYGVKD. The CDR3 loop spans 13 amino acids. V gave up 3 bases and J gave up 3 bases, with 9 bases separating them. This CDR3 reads CAISDGFRYEQYF. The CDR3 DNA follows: TGTGCCATCAGTGACGGGTTTCGCTACGAGCAGTACTTC.

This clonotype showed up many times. This chain's CDR3 is CASTGTVTYGYTF. The DNA of the CDR3 is TGTGCCAGTACCGGGACAGTGACCTATGGCTACACCTTC. The rearrangement joins TRBV2 to TRBJ1-2, with 7 bases matching TRBD1. The CDR3 contains 13 residues. Trimming removed 9 bases from V and 4 bases from J; junction bases left unmatched: 8. In germline, CDR1 is SNHLY, CDR2 FYNNEI.

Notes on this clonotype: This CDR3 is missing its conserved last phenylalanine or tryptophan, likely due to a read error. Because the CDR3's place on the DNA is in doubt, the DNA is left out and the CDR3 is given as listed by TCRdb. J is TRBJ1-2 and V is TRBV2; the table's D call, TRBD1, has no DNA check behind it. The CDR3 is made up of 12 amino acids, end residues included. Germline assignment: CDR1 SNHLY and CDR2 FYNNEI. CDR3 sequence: CASSEAGGQSRM.

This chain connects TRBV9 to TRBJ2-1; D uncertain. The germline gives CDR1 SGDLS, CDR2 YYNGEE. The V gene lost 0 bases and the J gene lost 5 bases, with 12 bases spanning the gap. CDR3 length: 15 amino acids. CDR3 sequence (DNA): TGTGCCAGCAGCGTAGACCTATTCGCCAACAATGAGCAGTTCTTC. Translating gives CASSVDLFANNEQFF.

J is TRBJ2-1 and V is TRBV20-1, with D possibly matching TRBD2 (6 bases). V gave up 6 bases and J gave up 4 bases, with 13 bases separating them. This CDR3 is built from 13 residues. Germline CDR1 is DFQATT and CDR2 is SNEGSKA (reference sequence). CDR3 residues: CSAHGTPYNEQFF. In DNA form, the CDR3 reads TGCAGTGCCCATGGGACTCCTTACAATGAGCAGTTCTTC.